This T cell receptor (beta chain) comes out of a study of cytomegalovirus exposure and HLA in healthy donors. This clone was observed once. The antigen remains undetermined. V dropped 2 bases and J dropped 3; count of bases not matched to a gene: 8. Germline V lookup: CDR1 MGHRA, CDR2 YSYEKL. This CDR3 has 17 residues. The PCR employed 60 Vbeta primers together with 13 Jbeta primers. Methods used by the authors: Later, 65 million to 85 million unique TCR beta chains were counted in an analysis, and about 10 million of them were shared. Libraries were prepared by immunoSEQ multiplex PCR; TCRdb keeps only in-frame clonotypes and omits some of them. V, J and clone size reflect that table, while D and trimming were determined from the DNA. The table lists roughly 150,000 clones, 65% to 90% of them singletons. Findings and caveats of the study: The authors considered a cluster of highly shared sequence variants likely to be a sequencing artifact. Productive status was seen about 87% or about 30% of the time for most TCR beta V segments in an earlier analysis.

Material: PBMCs. This clonotype originated in a woman between 45 and 65 years old in good health and CMV-seropositive. The chain combines TRBV4-1 with TRBJ2-1; 9 bases fit TRBD2. This chain's CDR3 is CASSQSSGGAIYNEQFF. The CDR3 bases are TGCGCCAGCAGCCAAAGTAGCGGGGGAGCTATCTACAATGAGCAGTTCTTC.